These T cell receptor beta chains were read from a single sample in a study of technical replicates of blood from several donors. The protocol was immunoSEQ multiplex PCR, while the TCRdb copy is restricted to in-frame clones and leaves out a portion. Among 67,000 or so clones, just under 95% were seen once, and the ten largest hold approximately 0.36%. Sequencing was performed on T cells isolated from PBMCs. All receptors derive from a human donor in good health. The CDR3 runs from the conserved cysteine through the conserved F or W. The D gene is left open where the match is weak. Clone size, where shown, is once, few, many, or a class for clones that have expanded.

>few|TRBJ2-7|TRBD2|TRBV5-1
CASSSRTSEEEQYF
TGCGCCAGCAGCTCCAGGACTAGCGAGGAGGAGCAGTACTTC
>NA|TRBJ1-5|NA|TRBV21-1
CASCGGGDGWPQHF
TGTGCCAGCTGTGGGGGGGGCGACGGTTGGCCCCAGCATTTT
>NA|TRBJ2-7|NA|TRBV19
CASSGISYEQYF
TGTGCCAGTAGTGGCATCTCCTACGAGCAGTACTTC
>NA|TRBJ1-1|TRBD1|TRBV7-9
CASSFGGGADAFF
TGTGCCAGCAGCTTCGGAGGGGGCGCAGACGCTTTCTTT
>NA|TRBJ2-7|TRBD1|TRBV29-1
CSVHGSGGYEQYF
TGCAGCGTTCATGGCTCAGGGGGCTACGAGCAGTACTTC
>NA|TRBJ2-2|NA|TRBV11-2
CASSSIDTGELFF
TGTGCCAGCAGCTCCATAGACACCGGGGAGCTGTTTTTT
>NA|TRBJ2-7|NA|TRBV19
CASSNSLVYEQYF
TGTGCCAGTAGTAATTCACTTGTCTACGAGCAGTACTTC
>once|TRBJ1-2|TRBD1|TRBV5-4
CASSLEGQGRGYTF
TGTGCCAGCAGCTTGGAAGGACAGGGTCGGGGCTACACCTTC
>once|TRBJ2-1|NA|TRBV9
CASSVGLRGLDNEQFF
TGTGCCAGCAGCGTAGGCCTTAGGGGACTTGATAATGAGCAGTTCTTC
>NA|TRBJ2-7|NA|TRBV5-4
CASSQRGSGSYEQYF
TGTGCCAGCAGCCAAAGAGGTAGCGGCTCCTACGAGCAGTACTTC
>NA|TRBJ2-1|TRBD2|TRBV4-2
CASSHGREGRDNEQFF
TGTGCCAGCAGCCATGGGCGGGAGGGTAGAGACAATGAGCAGTTCTTC
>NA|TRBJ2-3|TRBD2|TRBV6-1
CASSDLSAGGQTDTQYF
TGTGCCAGCAGTGATCTGTCCGCGGGAGGGCAGACAGATACGCAGTATTTT
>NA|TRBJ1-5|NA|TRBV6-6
CASSYQGGDNQPQHF
TGTGCCAGCAGTTACCAAGGGGGAGACAATCAGCCCCAGCATTTT
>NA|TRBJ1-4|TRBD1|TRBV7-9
CASSDTWDSSNEKLFF
TGTGCCAGCAGCGACACCTGGGACAGTTCTAATGAAAAACTGTTTTTT
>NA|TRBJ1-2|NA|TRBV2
CASSEEQGSIYGYTF
TGTGCCAGCAGTGAAGAGCAGGGGAGTATCTATGGCTACACCTTC
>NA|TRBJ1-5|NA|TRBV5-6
CASSSHLYYTGFNQPQHF
TGTGCCAGCAGCTCGCACCTGTACTATACAGGGTTCAATCAGCCCCAGCATTTT
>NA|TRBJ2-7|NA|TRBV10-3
CAISEGTGAYEQYF
TGTGCCATCAGTGAGGGTACAGGAGCCTACGAGCAGTACTTC
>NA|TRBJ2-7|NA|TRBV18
CASSTPGQAYEQYF
TGTGCCAGCTCAACACCGGGACAAGCCTACGAGCAGTACTTC
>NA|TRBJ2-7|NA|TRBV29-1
CSVIEVAYEQYF
TGCAGCGTGATAGAAGTTGCCTACGAGCAGTACTTC
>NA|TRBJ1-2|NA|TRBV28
CASSQTGANYGYTF
TGTGCCAGCAGTCAGACAGGAGCTAACTATGGCTACACCTTC
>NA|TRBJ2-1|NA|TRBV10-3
CAISESRVNEQFF
TGTGCCATCAGTGAGTCCAGGGTGAATGAGCAGTTCTTC
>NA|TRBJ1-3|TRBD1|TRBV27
CASRTGGNTIYF
TGTGCCAGCAGGACAGGGGGAAACACCATATATTTT
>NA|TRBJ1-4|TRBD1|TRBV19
CASGWDRLNEKLFF
TGTGCCAGTGGGTGGGACAGACTGAATGAAAAACTGTTTTTT